These 24 T cell receptor beta chains share one sample of origin, sequenced in a study of shared clonotypes between healthy human individuals. Using immunoSEQ multiplex PCR, the repertoire was profiled, and TCRdb retains in-frame clones only, with some absent. In the table there are about 2.1 million clones, roughly 95% of which are singletons. The naive CD8 fraction comprised CD45RO-negative cells positively selected for CCR7 and excluded terminally differentiated effector memory CD45RA+ cells. Material for sequencing was naive CD8+ T cells from PBMCs. The receptors here all came from a man aged 18 to 30 in good health. Some clones in this sample may be carry-over from other donors' samples.

The chain carries TRBV4-2 and TRBJ1-1, with D possibly TRBD1 on 6 matching bases. Germline-derived CDR1 and CDR2 are LGHNA and YNFKEQ. The CDR3 is 16 amino acids. V was pared by 1 base and J by 4 bases, with 16 bases between. The CDR3 region has the DNA TGTGCCAGCAGCCAAGGAACAGGGTTAGTGGGCACTGAAGCTTTCTTT. Amino acids: CASSQGTGLVGTEAFF.

A word on this clone: One base away lies a much larger clone, so this may be a sequencing read error. The chain links TRBV13 to TRBJ2-7; D is ambiguous. CDR1 is PRHDT and CDR2 is FYEKMQ in the germline V gene (reference sequence). The CDR3 is 11 residues long. The V end was cut by 5 bases, the J end by 0 bases, with 2 bases between. CDR3 amino acids: CASSDSYEQYF. The CDR3, as DNA: TGTGCCAGCAGCGACTCCTACGAGCAGTACTTC.

This chain links TRBV27 with TRBJ2-1; 9 nucleotides agree with TRBD1. The CDR3 extends over 16 amino acids. From germline, CDR1 is MNHEY and CDR2 SMNVEV (reference sequence). V shed 5 bases, J shed 10 bases, and the junction held 15 bases outside the gene matches. CDR3 sequence: CASSPPRTGAFYEQFF. The CDR3 DNA sequence: TGTGCCAGCAGTCCCCCGAGGACAGGGGCCTTTTACGAGCAGTTCTTC.

This chain links TRBV28 with TRBJ2-1; the D gene is possibly TRBD2 (5 bases). The germline CDR1 and CDR2 sequences are MDHEN and SYDVKM. The CDR3 contains 16 residues. The V end lost 5 bases, the J end lost 4 bases, and 18 bases lay between the germline ends. The CDR3 here is CASSTGRESLYNEQFF. CDR3 sequence (DNA): TGTGCCAGCAGTACCGGACGGGAAAGTTTATACAATGAGCAGTTCTTC.

V usage is TRBV19 and J usage is TRBJ1-1, with unresolved D. The CDR3 has 14 residues. Germline assignment: CDR1 LNHDA and CDR2 SQIVND (reference sequence). V dropped 4 bases and J dropped 1 base, with 10 bases sitting between them. In DNA form, the CDR3 reads TGTGCCAGTAGTAGGGTGGACCAGAACACTGAAGCTTTCTTT. It encodes CASSRVDQNTEAFF.

CDR3 nucleotide sequence: TGTGCCAGCAGTGAAGCGCTTCCTGGAGTGAACACTGAAGCTTTCTTT. This translates into CASSEALPGVNTEAFF. The rearrangement uses TRBV2 and TRBJ1-1; unclear D gene. The CDR3 sequence is 16 residues long. The germline V gene encodes CDR1 SNHLY and CDR2 FYNNEI. The V end lost 0 bases, the J end lost 0 bases, and 11 bases lay between the germline ends.

DNA for the CDR3: TGTGCCAGCAACGATAAGCGAGTGGGGGAGACCCAGTACTTC. The encoded protein is CASNDKRVGETQYF. The chain is built from TRBV2 and TRBJ2-5; the D is unclear. This CDR3 spans 14 amino acids. Germline CDR1 and CDR2: SNHLY and FYNNEI. V gave up 7 bases and J gave up 5 bases, with 17 bases separating them. Complete variable domain (other parts from reference TRBV2 and TRBJ2-5): EPEVTQTPSHQVTQMGQEVILRCVPISNHLYFYWYRQILGQKVEFLVSFYNNEISEKSEIFDDQFSVERPDGSNFTLKIRSTKLEDSAMYFCASNDKRVGETQYFGPGTRLLVL.

Here the CDR3 DNA reads TGTGCCAGCGGGAAAATGGTAAATGAGCAGTTCTTC. Translating it yields CASGKMVNEQFF. J is TRBJ2-1 and V is TRBV7-3; D not resolved. The CDR3 is 12 amino acids. Between the trimmed V and J ends, which lost 8 bases and 7 bases, there was a span of 12 bases. CDR1 and CDR2 from the germline V gene are SGHTA and FQGTGA.

V gene TRBV4-3 combines with J gene TRBJ2-1; the match to TRBD1 covers 7 bases. The length of the CDR3 is 16 residues. CDR1 and CDR2 (germline): LGHNA, YSLEER. Unmatched junction bases numbered 10, after V lost 4 bases and J lost 4 bases. CDR3 in amino acids: CASSLNRGGYYNEQFF. CDR3 nucleotides: TGCGCCAGCAGCCTAAACCGAGGGGGCTATTACAATGAGCAGTTCTTC.

The chain joins TRBV11-2 to TRBJ2-7; TRBD2 agrees at 7 bases. The length of the CDR3 is 16 residues. V was clipped by 0 bases and J by 4 bases; unmatched bases: 9. Germline V gene lookup returns CDR1 SGHAT and CDR2 FQNNGV. The CDR3 sequence is CASSLDRAGVIYEQYF. In DNA, the CDR3 is TGTGCCAGCAGCTTAGATCGGGCGGGAGTGATTTACGAGCAGTACTTC.

V gene TRBV7-9 combines with J gene TRBJ2-7; D is unresolved. The V and J ends lost 1 base and 0 bases respectively, with 10 bases between them. The CDR3 is made up of 15 amino acids. Germline V gives CDR1 SEHNR, CDR2 FQNEAQ (reference sequence). CDR3 residues: CASSLDRHNSYEQYF. CDR3 DNA: TGTGCCAGCAGCTTAGACAGACACAACTCCTACGAGCAGTACTTC.

The V gene is TRBV4-3, the J gene TRBJ1-1; D unclear. This CDR3 is 15 amino acids long. Between the trimmed V and J ends, which lost 0 bases and 5 bases, there was a span of 13 bases. Germline CDR1 and CDR2: LGHNA and YSLEER. CDR3 loop: CASSQEWNAGTEAFF. CDR3 coding DNA: TGCGCCAGCAGCCAAGAATGGAACGCCGGGACTGAAGCTTTCTTT.

The chain links TRBV18 to TRBJ2-7; 7 bases are a match to TRBD1. Per germline, CDR1 KGHSH and CDR2 LQKENI. The V segment lost 3 bases and the J segment 7 bases; nucleotides outside the gene matches: 6. The CDR3 has 13 amino acids. CDR3 loop: CASSPDREGEQYF. The CDR3 DNA follows: TGTGCCAGCTCACCTGACAGGGAAGGGGAGCAGTACTTC.

The chain is built from TRBV2 and TRBJ2-5, with D possibly being TRBD2 (6 bases). Trimming pared 7 bases from V and 1 base from J, leaving 13 bases between. Per the germline V gene, CDR1 is SNHLY and CDR2 is FYNNEI. The CDR3 is 14 amino acids. CDR3 nucleotides: TGTGCCAGCATCCCATTGGGACTCCAAGAGACCCAGTACTTC. It specifies CASIPLGLQETQYF.

This sequence joins TRBV11-3 and TRBJ2-7; D remains ambiguous. The CDR3 contains 13 residues. The germline gives CDR1 SGHNT, CDR2 YENEEA. V lost 5 bases, J lost 5 bases, and 13 bases lay in between. CDR3 loop: CASSVRTGHEQYF. The DNA of the CDR3 is TGTGCCAGCAGCGTGAGGACGGGCCACGAGCAGTACTTC.

V and J are TRBV10-1 and TRBJ2-1, with D hard to call. Trimming took 1 base from V and 9 from J, leaving 13 bases between them. In germline, CDR1 is WNHNN, CDR2 SYGVQD (reference sequence). This CDR3 is 14 amino acids long. The CDR3 bases are TGCGCCAGCAGTGAGTTCAGCAAAGGCGGTGAGCAGTTCTTC. This gives the protein CASSEFSKGGEQFF.

The genes are TRBV7-9 and TRBJ2-1; 8 bases line up with TRBD2. The CDR3 length is 16 residues. Germline assignment: CDR1 SEHNR and CDR2 FQNEAQ (reference sequence). J lost 3 bases, V lost 5 bases, and 9 bases had no gene match. The DNA for the CDR3 is TGTGCCAGCAGCCTACGGGTAGCGGGGCTCTACAATGAGCAGTTCTTC. Residues: CASSLRVAGLYNEQFF.

The V call is TRBV27, the J call TRBJ2-1; 10 bases map to TRBD2. Trimming removed 2 bases from V and 9 bases from J; junction bases left unmatched: 10. The length of the CDR3 is 16 residues. CDR1 is MNHEY and CDR2 is SMNVEV in the germline V gene (reference sequence). CDR3 nucleotide sequence: TGTGCCAGCAGTTTAAAGTGGCTAGCGGGAGCAGCTGAGCAGTTCTTC. This encodes CASSLKWLAGAAEQFF.

This chain's CDR3 is CASSPDRGLDGYTF. The CDR3 DNA sequence: TGTGCCAGCAGCCCGGACAGGGGGCTTGATGGCTACACCTTC. The chain carries TRBV28 and TRBJ1-2, with 11 bases fitting TRBD1. CDR3 size: 14 residues. With 6 bases clipped from V and 6 bases from J, the junction kept 6 bases outside the gene matches. Germline CDR1 and CDR2: MDHEN and SYDVKM.

This sequence joins TRBV28 and TRBJ2-2, with 8 nucleotides matching TRBD2. V shed 3 bases, J shed 4 bases, and the junction held 13 bases outside the gene matches. This CDR3 comprises 18 residues. Per germline, CDR1 MDHEN and CDR2 SYDVKM. The CDR3 protein is CASSFGREGHHGTGELFF. CDR3 nucleotide sequence: TGTGCCAGCAGTTTTGGTCGGGAGGGCCATCATGGCACCGGGGAGCTGTTTTTT.

The chain couples TRBV7-9 to TRBJ2-2, with D unresolved. CDR3 length: 12 residues. V lost 7 bases and J 7 bases, leaving 10 bases between the germline ends. In germline, CDR1 is SEHNR, CDR2 FQNEAQ (reference sequence). CDR3 bases: TGTGCCAGCACAGCCCTGGGCGGGGAGCTGTTTTTT. Translated, it gives CASTALGGELFF.

Comment on this clone: This sample includes further DNA sequences coding for the same CDR3. The chain is built from TRBV9 and TRBJ2-3, with D unresolved. The CDR3 is 15 amino acids. Trimming cost V 0 bases and J 0 bases, with 8 bases left between them. The germline CDR1 and CDR2 sequences are SGDLS and YYNGEE. CDR3 residues: CASSVVGGSTDTQYF. The CDR3 coding sequence is TGTGCCAGCAGCGTAGTTGGTGGGAGCACAGATACGCAGTATTTT. Looking up the rest from reference TRBV9 and TRBJ2-3 gives the full variable domain: DSGVTQTPKHLITATGQRVTLRCSPRSGDLSVYWYQQSLDQGLQFLIQYYNGEERAKGNILERFSAQQFPDLHSELNLSSLELGDSALYFCASSVVGGSTDTQYFGPGTRLTVL.

The gene calls are TRBV19 and TRBJ2-3; D may be TRBD2 (5 bases). V lost 8 bases to trimming and J lost 2 bases, with 20 bases between them. CDR1 and CDR2 from the germline V gene are LNHDA and SQIVND (reference sequence). The CDR3 consists of 16 residues. The CDR3 DNA is TGTGCCAGTTCTGTTGCGGAGCGGCCCTACACAGATACGCAGTATTTT. This sequence encodes CASSVAERPYTDTQYF.

The chain uses TRBV5-8 and TRBJ1-3; no definite D call. The CDR3 loop spans 9 amino acids. Germline V CDR1 and CDR2: SGHTS, YDEGEE. Trimming took 3 bases from V and 11 from J, leaving 3 bases between them. Here the CDR3 reads CASSWPIYF. CDR3 nucleotide sequence: TGTGCCAGCAGCTGGCCCATATATTTT. The entire variable domain, with the rest obtained from reference TRBV5-8 and TRBJ1-3, is as follows: EAGVTQSPTHLIKTRGQQATLRCSPISGHTSVYWYQQALGLGLQFLLWYDEGEERNRGNFPPRFSGRQFPNYSSELNVNALELEDSALYLCASSWPIYFGEGSWLTVV.